The rows below give T cell receptor beta chains drawn from one sample of a study of T cell changes during pregnancy in multiple sclerosis. Data came from immunoSEQ multiplex PCR; TCRdb stores just in-frame clones and leaves some out. Among roughly 45,000 clones listed, about 93% were seen once. The source was CD8+ T cells from peripheral blood mononuclear cells, collected after pregnancy. These receptors all come from a female donor with multiple sclerosis, enrolled in a pregnancy study. Each CDR3 is given without its conserved first and last residue. The order of the fields is D gene, V gene, clone size, CDR3 protein. D genes are given only for firm matches. A row's size may be missing; if present it is once, few, many or a size class.

D gene: TRBD1
V gene: TRBV6-5
clone size: few
CDR3 protein: ASSYQGDGAEAF

D gene: TRBD1
V gene: TRBV6-5
clone size: NA
CDR3 protein: ASSLQGAGTGELF

D gene: NA
V gene: TRBV4-1
clone size: NA
CDR3 protein: ASSQDQSGDSYEQY

D gene: NA
V gene: TRBV7-9
clone size: NA
CDR3 protein: ASSTDRSPSYEQY

D gene: TRBD2
V gene: TRBV28
clone size: NA
CDR3 protein: ASSFPRRAGEATDTQY

D gene: NA
V gene: TRBV29-1
clone size: NA
CDR3 protein: SVEDPAGFYNEQF

D gene: NA
V gene: TRBV4-2
clone size: NA
CDR3 protein: ASSPHAGTGRDYEQY

D gene: TRBD1
V gene: TRBV6-6
clone size: NA
CDR3 protein: ASSPTGGETQY

D gene: NA
V gene: TRBV6-5
clone size: NA
CDR3 protein: ASSLSGRSSYNEQF

D gene: NA
V gene: TRBV7-8
clone size: NA
CDR3 protein: ASSLAGNGRLYGYT

D gene: NA
V gene: TRBV6-1
clone size: NA
CDR3 protein: ASSEELDSSYNSPLH

D gene: NA
V gene: TRBV6-5
clone size: NA
CDR3 protein: ASSLQSMNTEAF

D gene: TRBD2
V gene: TRBV5-1
clone size: NA
CDR3 protein: ASSLEAGGPSYEQY

D gene: TRBD1
V gene: TRBV6-5
clone size: NA
CDR3 protein: ASSHQGANGYT

D gene: TRBD1
V gene: TRBV2
clone size: few
CDR3 protein: ASGGQGSTNEKLF

D gene: NA
V gene: TRBV7-6
clone size: NA
CDR3 protein: ASSGGGPSGQY

D gene: NA
V gene: TRBV29-1
clone size: once
CDR3 protein: SVPRGRGEQY

D gene: NA
V gene: TRBV7-9
clone size: NA
CDR3 protein: ASSLETGRQY

D gene: NA
V gene: TRBV19
clone size: NA
CDR3 protein: ASSMGPGRNHEQY